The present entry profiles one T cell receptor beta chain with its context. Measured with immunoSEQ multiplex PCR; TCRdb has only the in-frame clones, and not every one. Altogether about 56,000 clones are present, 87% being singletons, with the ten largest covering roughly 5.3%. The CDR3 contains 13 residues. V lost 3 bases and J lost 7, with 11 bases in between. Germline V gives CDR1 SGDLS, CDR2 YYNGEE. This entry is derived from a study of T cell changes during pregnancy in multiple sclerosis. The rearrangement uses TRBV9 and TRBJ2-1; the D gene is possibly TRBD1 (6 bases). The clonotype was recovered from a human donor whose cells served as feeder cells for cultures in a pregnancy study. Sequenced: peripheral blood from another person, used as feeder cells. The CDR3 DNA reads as TGTGCCAGCAGCGGGGTAGGGGGTAATGAGCAGTTCTTC. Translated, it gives CASSGVGGNEQFF. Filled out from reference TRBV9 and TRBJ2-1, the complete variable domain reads DSGVTQTPKHLITATGQRVTLRCSPRSGDLSVYWYQQSLDQGLQFLIQYYNGEERAKGNILERFSAQQFPDLHSELNLSSLELGDSALYFCASSGVGGNEQFFGPGTRLTVL.